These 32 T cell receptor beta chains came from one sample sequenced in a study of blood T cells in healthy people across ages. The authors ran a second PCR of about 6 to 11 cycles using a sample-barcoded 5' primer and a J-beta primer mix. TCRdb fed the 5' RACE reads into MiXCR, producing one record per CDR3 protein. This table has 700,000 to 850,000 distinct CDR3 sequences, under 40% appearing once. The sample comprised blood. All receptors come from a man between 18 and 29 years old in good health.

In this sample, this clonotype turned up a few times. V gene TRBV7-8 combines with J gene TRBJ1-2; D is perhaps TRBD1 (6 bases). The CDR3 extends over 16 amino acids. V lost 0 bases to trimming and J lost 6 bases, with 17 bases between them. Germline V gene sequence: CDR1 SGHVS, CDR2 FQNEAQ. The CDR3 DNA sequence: TGTGCCAGCAGCTTAGCGGGGGGGCTAGCCTCCGATGGCTACACCTTC. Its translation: CASSLAGGLASDGYTF. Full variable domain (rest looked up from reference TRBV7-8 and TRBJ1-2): GAGVSQSPRYKVAKRGQDVALRCDPISGHVSLFWYQQALGQGPEFLTYFQNEAQLDKSGLPSDRFFAERPEGSVSTLKIQRTQQEDSAVYLCASSLAGGLASDGYTFGSGTRLTVV.

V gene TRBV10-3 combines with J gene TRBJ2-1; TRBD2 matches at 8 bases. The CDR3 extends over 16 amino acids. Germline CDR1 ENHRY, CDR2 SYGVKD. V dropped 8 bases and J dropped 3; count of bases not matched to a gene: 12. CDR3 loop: CAISDSGAGDYNEQFF. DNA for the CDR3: TGTGCCATCTCAGACAGTGGAGCGGGGGACTACAATGAGCAGTTCTTC.

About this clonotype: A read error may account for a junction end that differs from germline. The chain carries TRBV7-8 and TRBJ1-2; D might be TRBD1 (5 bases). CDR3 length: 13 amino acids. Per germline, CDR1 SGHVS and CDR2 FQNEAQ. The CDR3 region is CASSSQGGFGCTF. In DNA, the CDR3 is TGTGCCAGCAGCTCGCAGGGAGGGTTTGGCTGCACCTTC.

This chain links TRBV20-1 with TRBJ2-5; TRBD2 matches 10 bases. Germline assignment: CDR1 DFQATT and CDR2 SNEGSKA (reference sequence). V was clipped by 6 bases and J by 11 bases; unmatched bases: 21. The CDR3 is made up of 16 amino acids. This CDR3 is CSADSVAGGKDKEQYF. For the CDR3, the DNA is TGCAGTGCCGATTCCGTAGCGGGGGGAAAGGACAAAGAGCAGTACTTC.

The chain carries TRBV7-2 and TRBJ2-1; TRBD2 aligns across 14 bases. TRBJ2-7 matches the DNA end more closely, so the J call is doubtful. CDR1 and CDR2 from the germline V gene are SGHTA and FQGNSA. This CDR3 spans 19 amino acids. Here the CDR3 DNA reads TGTGCCAGCAGCTCGGGACTAGCGGGGGTTGGGGGCCCCTACAATGAGCAGTACTTC. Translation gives CASSSGLAGVGGPYNEQYF.

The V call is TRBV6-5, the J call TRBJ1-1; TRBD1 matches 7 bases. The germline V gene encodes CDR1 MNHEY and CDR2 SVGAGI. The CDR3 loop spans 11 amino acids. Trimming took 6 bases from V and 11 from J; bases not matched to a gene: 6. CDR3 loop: CASSPDRDAFF. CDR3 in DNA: TGTGCCAGCAGCCCCGACAGGGATGCTTTCTTT.

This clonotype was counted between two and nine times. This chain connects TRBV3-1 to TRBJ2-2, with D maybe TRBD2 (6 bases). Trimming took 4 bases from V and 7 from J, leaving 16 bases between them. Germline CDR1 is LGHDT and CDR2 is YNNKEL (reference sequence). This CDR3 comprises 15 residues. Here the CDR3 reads CASSPPAGSGGELFF. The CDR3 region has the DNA TGTGCCAGCAGCCCTCCCGCGGGGTCAGGCGGGGAGCTGTTTTTT.

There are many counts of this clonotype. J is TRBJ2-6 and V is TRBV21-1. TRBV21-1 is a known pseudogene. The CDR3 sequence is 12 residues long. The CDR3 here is CASSKITNVLTF. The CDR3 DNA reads TGTGCCAGCAGCAAAATAACCAACGTCCTGACTTTC.

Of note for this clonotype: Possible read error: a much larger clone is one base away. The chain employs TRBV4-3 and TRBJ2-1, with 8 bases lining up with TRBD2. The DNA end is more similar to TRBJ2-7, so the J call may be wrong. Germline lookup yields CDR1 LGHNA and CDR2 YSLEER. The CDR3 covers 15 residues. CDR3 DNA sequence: TGCGCCAGCAGTCTACTAGCGGCCTCCTACAATGAGCAGTACTTC. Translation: CASSLLAASYNEQYF.

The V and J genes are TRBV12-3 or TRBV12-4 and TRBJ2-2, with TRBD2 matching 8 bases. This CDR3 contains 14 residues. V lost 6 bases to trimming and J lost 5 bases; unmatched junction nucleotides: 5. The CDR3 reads CASSGGALTGELFF. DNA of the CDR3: TGTGCCAGCAGCGGGGGGGCCCTAACCGGGGAGCTGTTTTTT.

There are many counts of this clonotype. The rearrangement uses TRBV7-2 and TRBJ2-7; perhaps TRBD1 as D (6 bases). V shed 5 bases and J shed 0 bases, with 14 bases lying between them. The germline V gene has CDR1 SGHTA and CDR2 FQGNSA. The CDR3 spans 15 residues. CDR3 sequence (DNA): TGTGCCAGCAGCCTCAAAGCGGACAGCTCCTACGAGCAGTACTTC. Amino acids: CASSLKADSSYEQYF.

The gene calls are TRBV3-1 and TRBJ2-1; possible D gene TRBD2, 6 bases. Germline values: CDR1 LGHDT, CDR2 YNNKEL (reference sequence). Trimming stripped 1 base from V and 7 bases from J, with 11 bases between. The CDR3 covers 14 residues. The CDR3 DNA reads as TGTGCCAGCAGCCAAGCGGGGGTACGGAATGAGCAGTTCTTC. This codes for CASSQAGVRNEQFF.

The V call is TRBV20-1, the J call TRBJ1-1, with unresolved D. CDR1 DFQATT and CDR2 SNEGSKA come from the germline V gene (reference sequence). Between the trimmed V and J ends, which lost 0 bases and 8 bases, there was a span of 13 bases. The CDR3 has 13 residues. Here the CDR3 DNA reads TGCAGTGCTAGAGACGGGTCCGGCACCGAAGCTTTCTTT. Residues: CSARDGSGTEAFF.

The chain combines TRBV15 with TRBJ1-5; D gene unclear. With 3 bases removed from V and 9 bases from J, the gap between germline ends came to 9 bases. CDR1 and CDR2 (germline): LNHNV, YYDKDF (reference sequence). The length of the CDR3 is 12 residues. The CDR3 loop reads CATSSPFGPQHF. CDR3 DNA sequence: TGTGCCACCAGCAGCCCTTTTGGGCCCCAGCATTTT.

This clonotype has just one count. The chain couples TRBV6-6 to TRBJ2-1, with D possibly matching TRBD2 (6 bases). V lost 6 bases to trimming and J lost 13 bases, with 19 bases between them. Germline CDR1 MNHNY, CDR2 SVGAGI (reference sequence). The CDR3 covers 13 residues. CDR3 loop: CASRRDRSETQFF. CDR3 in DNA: TGTGCCAGCAGGCGGGACCGTTCGGAGACCCAGTTCTTC.

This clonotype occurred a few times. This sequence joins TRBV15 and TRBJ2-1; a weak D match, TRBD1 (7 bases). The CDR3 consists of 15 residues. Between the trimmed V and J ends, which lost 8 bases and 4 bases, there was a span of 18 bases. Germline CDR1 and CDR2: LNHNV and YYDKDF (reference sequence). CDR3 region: CATSLRDRPYNEQFF. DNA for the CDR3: TGTGCCACCTCATTGCGGGACAGACCTTACAATGAGCAGTTCTTC.

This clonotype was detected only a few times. The CDR3 region is CASSLKADNQPQHF. The CDR3 DNA sequence: TGTGCCAGCAGCTTAAAGGCAGATAATCAGCCCCAGCATTTT. V gene TRBV7-2 combines with J gene TRBJ1-5; no reliable D call. Germline V CDR1 and CDR2: SGHTA, FQGNSA. Between the trimmed V and J ends, which lost 2 bases and 4 bases, there was a span of 9 bases. This CDR3 contains 14 residues.

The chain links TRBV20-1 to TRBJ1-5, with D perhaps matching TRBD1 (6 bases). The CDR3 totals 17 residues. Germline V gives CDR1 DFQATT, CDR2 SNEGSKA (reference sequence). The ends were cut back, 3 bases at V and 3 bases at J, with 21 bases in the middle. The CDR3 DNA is TGCAGTGCTAGTAAGGGGGGTTGGGGAAGGGTCAATCAGCCCCAGCATTTT. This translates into CSASKGGWGRVNQPQHF.

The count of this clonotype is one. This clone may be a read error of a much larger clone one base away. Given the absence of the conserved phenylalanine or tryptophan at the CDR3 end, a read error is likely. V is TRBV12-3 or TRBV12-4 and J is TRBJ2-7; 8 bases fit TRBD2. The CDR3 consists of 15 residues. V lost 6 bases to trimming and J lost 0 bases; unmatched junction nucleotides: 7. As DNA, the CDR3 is TGTGCCAGCAGGTTTAGCGGGGAGAGCTCCTACGAGCAGTACTCC. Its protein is CASRFSGESSYEQYS.

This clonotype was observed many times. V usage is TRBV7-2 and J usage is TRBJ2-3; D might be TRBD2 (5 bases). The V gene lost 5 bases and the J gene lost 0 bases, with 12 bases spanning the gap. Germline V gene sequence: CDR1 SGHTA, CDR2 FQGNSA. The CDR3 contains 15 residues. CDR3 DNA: TGTGCCAGCAGCGTTGGACTGGGTAGCACAGATACGCAGTATTTT. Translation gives CASSVGLGSTDTQYF.

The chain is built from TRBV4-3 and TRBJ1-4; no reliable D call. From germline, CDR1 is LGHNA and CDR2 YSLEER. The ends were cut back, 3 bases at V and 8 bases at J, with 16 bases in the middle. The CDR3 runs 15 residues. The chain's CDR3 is CASSQEVGRAEKLFF. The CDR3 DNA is TGCGCCAGCAGCCAGGAAGTCGGGAGAGCCGAAAAACTGTTTTTT.

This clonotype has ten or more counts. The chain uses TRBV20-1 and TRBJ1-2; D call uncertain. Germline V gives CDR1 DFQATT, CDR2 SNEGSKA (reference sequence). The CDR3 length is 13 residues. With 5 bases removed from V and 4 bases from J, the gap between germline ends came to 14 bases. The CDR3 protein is CSAEVDVGYGYTF. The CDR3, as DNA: TGCAGTGCTGAGGTGGACGTCGGCTATGGCTACACCTTC.

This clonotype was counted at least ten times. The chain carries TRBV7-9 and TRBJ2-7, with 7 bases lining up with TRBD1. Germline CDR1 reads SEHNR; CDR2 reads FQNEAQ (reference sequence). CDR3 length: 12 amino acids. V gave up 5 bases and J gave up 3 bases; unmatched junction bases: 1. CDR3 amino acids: CASSRQGYEQYF. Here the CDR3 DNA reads TGTGCCAGCAGCCGACAGGGCTACGAGCAGTACTTC.

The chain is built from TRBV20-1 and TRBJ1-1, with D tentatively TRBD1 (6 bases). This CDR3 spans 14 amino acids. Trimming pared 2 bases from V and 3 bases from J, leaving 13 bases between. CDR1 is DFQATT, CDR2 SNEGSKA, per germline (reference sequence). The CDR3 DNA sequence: TGCAGTGCTAGAACCAGGGGTCCGGACACTGAAGCTTTCTTT. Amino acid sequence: CSARTRGPDTEAFF.

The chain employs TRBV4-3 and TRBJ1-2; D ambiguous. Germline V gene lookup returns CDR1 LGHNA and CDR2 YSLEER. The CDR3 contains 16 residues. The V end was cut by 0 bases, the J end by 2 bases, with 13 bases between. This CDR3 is CASSQELTGPNYGYTF. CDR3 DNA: TGCGCCAGCAGCCAAGAGTTAACCGGACCCAACTATGGCTACACCTTC.

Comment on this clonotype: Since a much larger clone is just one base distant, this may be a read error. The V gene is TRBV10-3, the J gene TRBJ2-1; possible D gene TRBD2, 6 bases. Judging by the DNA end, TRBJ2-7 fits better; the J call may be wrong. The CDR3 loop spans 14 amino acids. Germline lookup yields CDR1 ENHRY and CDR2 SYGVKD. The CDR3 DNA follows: TGTGCCATCAGTACTAGCCTAATAGGGGATGAGCAGTACTTC. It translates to CAISTSLIGDEQYF.

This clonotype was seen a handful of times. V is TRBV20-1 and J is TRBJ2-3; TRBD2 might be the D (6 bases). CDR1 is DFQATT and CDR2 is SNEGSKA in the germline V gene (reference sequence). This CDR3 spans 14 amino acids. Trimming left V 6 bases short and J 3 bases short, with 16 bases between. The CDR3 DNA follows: TGCAGTGCCTACGGGGGAGTGGGAACAGATACGCAGTATTTT. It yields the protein CSAYGGVGTDTQYF.

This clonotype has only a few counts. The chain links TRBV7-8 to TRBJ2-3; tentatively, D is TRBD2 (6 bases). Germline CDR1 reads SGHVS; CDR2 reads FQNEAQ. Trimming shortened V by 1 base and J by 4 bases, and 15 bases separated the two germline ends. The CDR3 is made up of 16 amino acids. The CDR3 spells CASSLVETSGSDTQYF. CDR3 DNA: TGTGCCAGCAGCTTAGTCGAGACTAGTGGATCAGATACGCAGTATTTT.

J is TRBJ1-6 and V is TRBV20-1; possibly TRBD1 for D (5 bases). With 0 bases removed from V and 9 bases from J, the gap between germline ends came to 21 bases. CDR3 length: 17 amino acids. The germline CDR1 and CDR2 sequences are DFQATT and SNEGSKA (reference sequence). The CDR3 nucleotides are TGCAGTGCTAGAGATCCTCGACAGAAGGGGTTATTTTCACCCCTCCACTTT. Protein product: CSARDPRQKGLFSPLHF.

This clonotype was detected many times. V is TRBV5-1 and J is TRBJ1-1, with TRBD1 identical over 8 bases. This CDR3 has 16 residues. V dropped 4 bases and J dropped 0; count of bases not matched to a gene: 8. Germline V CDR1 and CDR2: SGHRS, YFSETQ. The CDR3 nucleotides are TGCGCCAGCAGCCCGCAGGGGGCCAGGGTGAACACTGAAGCTTTCTTT. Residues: CASSPQGARVNTEAFF.

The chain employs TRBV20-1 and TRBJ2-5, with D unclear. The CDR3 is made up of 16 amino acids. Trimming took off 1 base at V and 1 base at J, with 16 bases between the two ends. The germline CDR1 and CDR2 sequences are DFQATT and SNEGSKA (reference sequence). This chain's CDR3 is CSARVVGRLPQETQYF. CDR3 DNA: TGCAGTGCTAGAGTGGTCGGTAGACTTCCCCAAGAGACCCAGTACTTC.

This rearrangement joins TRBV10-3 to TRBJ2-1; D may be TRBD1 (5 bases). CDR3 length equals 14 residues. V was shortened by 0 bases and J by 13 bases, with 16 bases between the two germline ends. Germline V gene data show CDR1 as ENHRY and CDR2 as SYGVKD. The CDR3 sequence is CAISESVGEETQFF. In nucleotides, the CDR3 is TGTGCCATCAGTGAGTCGGTAGGGGAAGAGACCCAGTTCTTC.